These 10 T cell receptor beta chains were sequenced from one sample in a study of blood T cell repertoires in COVID-19. Measured with immunoSEQ multiplex PCR; TCRdb has only the in-frame clones, and not every one. The sample lists under 350,000 clones; over 85% were seen once. The sequenced material came from peripheral blood. All receptors come from a woman aged 25 to 45 with COVID-19, enrolled during active disease.

J is TRBJ1-4 and V is TRBV11-3, with TRBD1 identical over 8 bases. The germline CDR1 and CDR2 sequences are SGHNT and YENEEA. V lost 4 bases to trimming and J lost 8 bases; unmatched junction nucleotides: 9. The CDR3 runs 15 residues. CDR3 nucleotide sequence: TGTGCCAGCAGCTCCTGGCAGGGGGCGATGGAAAAACTGTTTTTT. It specifies CASSSWQGAMEKLFF. Together with reference TRBV11-3 and TRBJ1-4, the CDR3 gives the full variable domain: EAGVVQSPRYKIIEKKQPVAFWCNPISGHNTLYWYLQNLGQGPELLIRYENEEAVDDSQLPKDRFSAERLKGVDSTLKIQPAELGDSAVYLCASSSWQGAMEKLFFGSGTQLSVL.

This clone appeared a few times. V usage is TRBV2 and J usage is TRBJ1-2; D might be TRBD1 (6 bases). The CDR3 length is 13 residues. Germline assignment: CDR1 SNHLY and CDR2 FYNNEI. V was trimmed by 6 bases and J by 8 bases, leaving 16 bases between them. CDR3 nucleotide sequence: TGTGCCAGCAGCTCACAGGGAAAAAGCGGCTACACCTTC. Its protein product is CASSSQGKSGYTF.

The sample holds one count of this clone. The chain combines TRBV14 with TRBJ1-1, with TRBD1 matching 9 bases. Germline loops: CDR1 SGHDN, CDR2 FVKESK. V lost 1 base, J lost 3 bases, and 0 bases stayed unmatched. The CDR3 extends over 14 amino acids. The CDR3 coding sequence is TGTGCCAGCAGCCAAGGGACAGGGGACACTGAAGCTTTCTTT. Residues: CASSQGTGDTEAFF.

The chain recombines TRBV7-8 with TRBJ2-3; D gene uncertain. The CDR3 covers 12 residues. Germline-derived CDR1 and CDR2 are SGHVS and FQNEAQ. Trimming took 4 bases from V and 6 from J, leaving 8 bases between them. The CDR3 DNA is TGTGCCAGCAGCTCCGTTCTGGATACGCAGTATTTT. Protein: CASSSVLDTQYF.

This clone has a single count. The chain combines TRBV24-1 with TRBJ1-2, with 10 bases identical to TRBD1. J was trimmed by 8 bases and V by 4 bases; bases with no gene match: 9. CDR1 KGHDR and CDR2 SFDVKD come from the germline V gene. The CDR3 consists of 15 residues. In nucleotides, the CDR3 is TGTGCCACCAGTGACCCGACAGGGGGCAGGGAAGGCTACACCTTC. Its protein product is CATSDPTGGREGYTF.

The genes are TRBV18 and TRBJ2-2; D possibly corresponds to TRBD2 (6 bases). The CDR3 loop spans 16 amino acids. V was cut by 0 bases and J by 6 bases, with 14 bases left in between. Germline V gene data show CDR1 as KGHSH and CDR2 as LQKENI. CDR3 DNA sequence: TGTGCCAGCTCACCACCTTCGGGAGCCGTCTCCGGGGAGCTGTTTTTT. Translated: CASSPPSGAVSGELFF.

The chain carries TRBV6-4 and TRBJ1-2, with D uncertain. V lost 6 bases and J lost 9, with 14 bases in between. Germline assignment: CDR1 MRHNA and CDR2 SNTAGT. The CDR3 runs 12 residues. CDR3 DNA sequence: TGTGCCAGCAGGGGCCTAGGAGGGAGCTACACCTTC. This translates into CASRGLGGSYTF.

The chain links TRBV27 to TRBJ2-3, with 9 bases identical to TRBD2. Per the germline V gene, CDR1 is MNHEY and CDR2 is SMNVEV (reference sequence). V was clipped by 5 bases and J by 5 bases; unmatched bases: 2. This CDR3 has 13 amino acids. In DNA, the CDR3 is TGTGCCAGCAGTAGCGGGGGGAGAGATACGCAGTATTTT. Amino acids: CASSSGGRDTQYF.

The V gene is TRBV6-5, the J gene TRBJ2-7, with TRBD1 matching 8 bases. CDR3 length equals 15 residues. Germline V gives CDR1 MNHEY, CDR2 SVGAGI. V was clipped by 10 bases and J by 3 bases; unmatched bases: 14. This chain's CDR3 is CATSTGADFLYEQYF. For the CDR3, the DNA is TGTGCCACTTCGACAGGGGCCGACTTTCTCTACGAGCAGTACTTC.

The genes are TRBV5-1 and TRBJ2-6, with D uncertain. The germline CDR1 and CDR2 sequences are SGHRS and YFSETQ. Trimming took off 5 bases at V and 4 bases at J, with 13 bases between the two ends. The CDR3 contains 15 residues. For the CDR3, the DNA is TGCGCCAGCAGACCTGACATCGGCGGGGCCAACGTCCTGACTTTC. It is translated as CASRPDIGGANVLTF.